This T cell receptor beta chain was sequenced during a study of T-cell reconstitution after alpha-beta-depleted transplantation in children. Study-wide points: From newly produced T cells came most of the T-cell counts and diversity one year after transplant. Surviving recipient T cells and thymic progenitors accounted for the high day-60 TCRbeta diversity observed in some patients. Several hundred expanded graft clones reportedly supplied alpha-beta T cells about two months after transplant.

This clonotype was seen at least ten times. No antigen is known for it. CDR1 is SQVTM, CDR2 ANQGSEA, per germline. V was trimmed by 6 bases and J by 0 bases, leaving 13 bases between them. The CDR3 runs 14 residues. Unique molecular identifiers were used to barcode this TCRbeta library. TCRdb re-called the PCR reads through MiXCR, storing one row per CDR3 protein. The sample records over 90,000 distinct CDR3 sequences, under 7% being singletons. Sequences were derived from PBMCs, mostly from graft donor cells, sampled 60 days after TCRalphabeta/CD19-depleted stem cell transplant. This sequence originates from a female patient aged 2 to 10 who had a stem cell transplant for Fanconi anemia, so the T cells may come from the graft donor. This chain links TRBV29-1 with TRBJ2-3; no firm D call. This CDR3 reads CSVLVVASTDTQYF. CDR3 DNA: TGCAGCGTCTTGGTGGTGGCGAGCACAGATACGCAGTATTTT.